These T cell receptor beta chains were read from a single sample in a study of T-cell reconstitution after alpha-beta-depleted transplantation in children. In TCRdb, the PCR reads were re-called with MiXCR into one record per CDR3 protein. Of about 980,000 distinct CDR3 sequences detected, about 26% appear once; the ten largest clones hold approximately 30%. The specimen was PBMCs, mostly from graft donor cells, collected 360 days after TCRalphabeta/CD19-depleted stem cell transplant. The receptor source for this set is a boy under two years old who had a stem cell transplant for SCID, so the T cells may come from the graft donor. Each CDR3 is given with its conserved first and last residue. D genes are given only for firm matches. The size field is filled for only some rows; it gives once, few, many or a size class.

v_call	clone_size	d_call	j_call	cdr3_aa	cdr3_nt
TRBV18	few	NA	TRBJ2-5	CASSPGRQEGPQYF	TGTGCCAGCTCACCGGGGCGGCAAGAAGGGCCCCAGTACTTC
TRBV5-1	NA	NA	TRBJ2-7	CASKKSGPSGEQYF	TGCGCCAGCAAGAAGTCTGGACCATCCGGCGAGCAGTACTTC
TRBV27	NA	TRBD1	TRBJ1-1	CASSPPNRGSTEAFF	TGTGCCAGCAGTCCCCCCAACAGGGGTAGCACTGAAGCTTTCTTT
TRBV29-1	NA	TRBD1	TRBJ2-3	CSDLPPGQGQYF	TGCAGCGACCTCCCACCAGGACAGGGCCAGTATTTT
TRBV4-2	NA	NA	TRBJ2-7	CAMSLRLGGASSYEQYF	TGTGCCATGAGCCTAAGGTTGGGGGGGGCCAGCTCCTACGAGCAGTACTTC
TRBV29-1	NA	TRBD2	TRBJ2-3	CSVSGGGTTDTQYF	TGCAGCGTTTCCGGCGGGGGGACCACAGATACGCAGTATTTT
TRBV21-1	NA	NA	TRBJ2-1	CASSKPKMGGPYNEQFF	TGTGCCAGCAGCAAACCAAAGATGGGGGGGCCTTACAATGAGCAGTTCTTC
TRBV9	NA	NA	TRBJ2-5	CASSVEGEETQYF	TGTGCCAGCAGCGTAGAGGGGGAGGAGACCCAGTACTTC
TRBV6-2/TRBV6-3	many	TRBD2	TRBJ2-3	CASSYSTILAGGLGTDTQYF	TGTGCCAGCAGTTACTCGACGATCCTAGCGGGGGGTCTGGGCACAGATACGCAGTATTTT
TRBV6-1	few	TRBD2	TRBJ2-3	CASSERGFSTDTQYF	TGTGCCAGCTCTGAGCGGGGGTTTAGCACAGATACGCAGTATTTT